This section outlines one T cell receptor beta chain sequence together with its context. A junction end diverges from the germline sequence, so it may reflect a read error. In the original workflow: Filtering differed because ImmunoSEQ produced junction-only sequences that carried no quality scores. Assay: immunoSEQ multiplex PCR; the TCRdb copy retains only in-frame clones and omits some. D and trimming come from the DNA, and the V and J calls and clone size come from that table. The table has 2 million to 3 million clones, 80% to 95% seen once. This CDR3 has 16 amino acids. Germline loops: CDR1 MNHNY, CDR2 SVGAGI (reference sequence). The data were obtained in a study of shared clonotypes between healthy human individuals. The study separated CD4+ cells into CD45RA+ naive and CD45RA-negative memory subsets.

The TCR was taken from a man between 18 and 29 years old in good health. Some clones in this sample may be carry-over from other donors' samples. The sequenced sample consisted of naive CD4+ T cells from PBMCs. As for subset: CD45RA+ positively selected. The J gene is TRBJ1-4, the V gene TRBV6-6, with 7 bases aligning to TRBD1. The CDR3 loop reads CASSRGGAVTNEKLFF. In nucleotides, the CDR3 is TGTGCTAGCAGTCGAGGGGGCGCGGTGACTAATGAAAAACTGTTTTTT.